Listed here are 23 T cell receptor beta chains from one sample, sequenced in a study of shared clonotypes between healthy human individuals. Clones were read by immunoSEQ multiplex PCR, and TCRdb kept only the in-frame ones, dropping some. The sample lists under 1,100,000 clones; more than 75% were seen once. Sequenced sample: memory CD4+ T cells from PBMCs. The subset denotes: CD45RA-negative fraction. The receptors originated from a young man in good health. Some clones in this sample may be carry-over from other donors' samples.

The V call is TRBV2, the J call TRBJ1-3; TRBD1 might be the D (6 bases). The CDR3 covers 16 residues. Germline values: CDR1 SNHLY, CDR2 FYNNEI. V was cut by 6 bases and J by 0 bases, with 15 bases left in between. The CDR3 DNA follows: TGTGCCAGCAGATCTCGGGGGGCCTTCTCTGGAAACACCATATATTTT. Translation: CASRSRGAFSGNTIYF. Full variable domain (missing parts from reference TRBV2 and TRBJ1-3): EPEVTQTPSHQVTQMGQEVILRCVPISNHLYFYWYRQILGQKVEFLVSFYNNEISEKSEIFDDQFSVERPDGSNFTLKIRSTKLEDSAMYFCASRSRGAFSGNTIYFGEGSWLTVV.

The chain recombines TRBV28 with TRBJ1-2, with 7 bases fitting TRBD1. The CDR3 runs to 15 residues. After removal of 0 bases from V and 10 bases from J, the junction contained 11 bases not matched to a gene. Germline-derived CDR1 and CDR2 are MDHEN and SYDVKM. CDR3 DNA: TGTGCCAGCAGTTTATGGTTTACAGGGGCCGCACTCTACACCTTC. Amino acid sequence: CASSLWFTGAALYTF.

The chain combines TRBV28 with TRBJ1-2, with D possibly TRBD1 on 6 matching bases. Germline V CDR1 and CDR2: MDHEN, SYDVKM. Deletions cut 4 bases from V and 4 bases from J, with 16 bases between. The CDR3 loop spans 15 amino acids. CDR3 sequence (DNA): TGTGCCAGCAGTTCCGGGATGCAGGGGCTCTATGGCTACACCTTC. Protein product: CASSSGMQGLYGYTF.

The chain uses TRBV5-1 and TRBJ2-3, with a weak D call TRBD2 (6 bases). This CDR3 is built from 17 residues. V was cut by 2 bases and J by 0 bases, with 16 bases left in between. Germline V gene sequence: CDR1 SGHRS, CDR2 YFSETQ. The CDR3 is CASSLALAPTSTDTQYF. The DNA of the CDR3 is TGCGCCAGCAGCTTAGCGCTAGCGCCGACTAGCACAGATACGCAGTATTTT.

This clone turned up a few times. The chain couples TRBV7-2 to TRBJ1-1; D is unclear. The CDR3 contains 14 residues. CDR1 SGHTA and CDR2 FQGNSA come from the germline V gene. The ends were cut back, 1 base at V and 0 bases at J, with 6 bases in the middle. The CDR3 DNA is TGTGCCAGCAGCTTAGTTGGGGTGAACACTGAAGCTTTCTTT. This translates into CASSLVGVNTEAFF.

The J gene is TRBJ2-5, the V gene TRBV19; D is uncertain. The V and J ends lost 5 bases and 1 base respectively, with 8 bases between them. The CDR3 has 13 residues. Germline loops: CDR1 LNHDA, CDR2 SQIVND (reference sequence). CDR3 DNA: TGTGCCAGTAGTCGTCAGGTCCAAGAGACCCAGTACTTC. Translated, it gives CASSRQVQETQYF. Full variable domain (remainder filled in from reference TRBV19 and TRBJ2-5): DGGITQSPKYLFRKEGQNVTLSCEQNLNHDAMYWYRQDPGQGLRLIYYSQIVNDFQKGDIAEGYSVSREKKESFPLTVTSAQKNPTAFYLCASSRQVQETQYFGPGTRLLVL.

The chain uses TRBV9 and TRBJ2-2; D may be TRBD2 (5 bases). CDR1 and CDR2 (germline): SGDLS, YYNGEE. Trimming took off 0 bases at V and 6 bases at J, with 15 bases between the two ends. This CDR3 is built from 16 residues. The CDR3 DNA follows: TGTGCCAGCAGCGTAGCGCTAGCAGGTTCCTCCGGGGAGCTGTTTTTT. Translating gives CASSVALAGSSGELFF. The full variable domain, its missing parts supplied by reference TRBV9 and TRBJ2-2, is DSGVTQTPKHLITATGQRVTLRCSPRSGDLSVYWYQQSLDQGLQFLIQYYNGEERAKGNILERFSAQQFPDLHSELNLSSLELGDSALYFCASSVALAGSSGELFFGEGSRLTVL.

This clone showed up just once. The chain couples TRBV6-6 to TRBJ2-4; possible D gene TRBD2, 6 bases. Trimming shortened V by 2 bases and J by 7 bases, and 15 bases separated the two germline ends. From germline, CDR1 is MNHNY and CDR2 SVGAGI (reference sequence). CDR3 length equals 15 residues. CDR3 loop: CASSYASGGANIQYF. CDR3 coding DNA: TGTGCCAGCAGTTACGCTTCAGGAGGGGCGAACATTCAGTACTTC.

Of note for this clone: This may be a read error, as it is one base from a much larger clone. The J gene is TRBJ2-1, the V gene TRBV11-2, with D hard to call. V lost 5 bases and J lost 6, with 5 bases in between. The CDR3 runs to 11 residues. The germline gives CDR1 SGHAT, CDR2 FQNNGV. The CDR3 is CASSPLNEQFF. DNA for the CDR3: TGTGCCAGCAGCCCTCTCAATGAGCAGTTCTTC.

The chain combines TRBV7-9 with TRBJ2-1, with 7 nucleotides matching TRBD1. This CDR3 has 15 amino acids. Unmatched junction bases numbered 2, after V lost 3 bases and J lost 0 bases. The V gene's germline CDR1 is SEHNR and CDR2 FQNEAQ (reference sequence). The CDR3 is CASSLGDSSYNEQFF. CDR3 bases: TGTGCCAGCAGCTTGGGGGACAGCTCCTACAATGAGCAGTTCTTC.

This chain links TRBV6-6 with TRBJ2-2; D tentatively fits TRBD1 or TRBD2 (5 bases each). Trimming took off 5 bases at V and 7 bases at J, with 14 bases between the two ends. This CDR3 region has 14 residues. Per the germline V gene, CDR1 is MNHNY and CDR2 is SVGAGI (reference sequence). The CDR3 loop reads CASSRDHGGGELFF. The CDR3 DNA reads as TGTGCCAGCAGTCGGGACCACGGCGGCGGGGAGCTGTTTTTT.

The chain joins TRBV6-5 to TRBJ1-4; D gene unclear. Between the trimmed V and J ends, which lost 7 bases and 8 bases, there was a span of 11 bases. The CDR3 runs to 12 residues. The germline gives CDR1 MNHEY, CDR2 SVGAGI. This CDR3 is CASKKVREKLFF. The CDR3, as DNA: TGTGCCAGCAAAAAGGTTCGGGAAAAACTGTTTTTT.

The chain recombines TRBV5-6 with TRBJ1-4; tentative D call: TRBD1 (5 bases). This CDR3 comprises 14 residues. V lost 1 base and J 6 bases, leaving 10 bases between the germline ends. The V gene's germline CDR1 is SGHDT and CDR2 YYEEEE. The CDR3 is CASSLQGLHEKLFF. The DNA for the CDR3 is TGTGCCAGCAGCTTGCAGGGTCTGCATGAAAAACTGTTTTTT.

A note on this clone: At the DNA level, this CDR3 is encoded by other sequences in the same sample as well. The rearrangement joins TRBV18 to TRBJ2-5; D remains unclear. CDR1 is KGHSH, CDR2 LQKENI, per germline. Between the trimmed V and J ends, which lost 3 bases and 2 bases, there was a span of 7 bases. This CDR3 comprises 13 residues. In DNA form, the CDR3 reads TGTGCCAGCTCACCTGATCGGCAAGAGACCCAGTACTTC. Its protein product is CASSPDRQETQYF.

The CDR3 loop is CASSIVNGNEQFF. The CDR3 region has the DNA TGTGCCAGTAGTATAGTTAACGGGAATGAGCAGTTCTTC. The rearrangement links TRBV19 to TRBJ2-1; D remains unclear. Germline CDR1 and CDR2: LNHDA and SQIVND (reference sequence). Trimming shortened V by 1 base and J by 7 bases, and 8 bases separated the two germline ends. This CDR3 is 13 amino acids long.

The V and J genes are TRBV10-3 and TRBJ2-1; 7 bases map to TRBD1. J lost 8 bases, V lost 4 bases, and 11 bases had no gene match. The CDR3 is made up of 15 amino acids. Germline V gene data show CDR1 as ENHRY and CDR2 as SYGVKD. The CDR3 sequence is CAISGDSVSKHEQFF. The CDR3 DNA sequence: TGTGCCATCAGTGGGGACAGTGTAAGCAAGCATGAGCAGTTCTTC.

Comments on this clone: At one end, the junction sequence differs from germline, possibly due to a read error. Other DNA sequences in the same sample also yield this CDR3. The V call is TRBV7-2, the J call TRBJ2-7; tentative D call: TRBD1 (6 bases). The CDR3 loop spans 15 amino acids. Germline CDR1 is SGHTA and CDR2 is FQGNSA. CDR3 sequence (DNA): TGCGCCAGCAGCTTAGGGCCGAGGGGGAAAGGCGAGCAGTACTTC. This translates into CASSLGPRGKGEQYF.

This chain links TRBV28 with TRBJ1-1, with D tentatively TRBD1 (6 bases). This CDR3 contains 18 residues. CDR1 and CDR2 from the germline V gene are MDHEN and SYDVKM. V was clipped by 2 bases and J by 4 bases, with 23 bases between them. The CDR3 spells CASSLIVLVGGWGTEAFF. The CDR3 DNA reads TGTGCCAGCAGTTTAATCGTCTTGGTAGGGGGTTGGGGCACTGAAGCTTTCTTT.

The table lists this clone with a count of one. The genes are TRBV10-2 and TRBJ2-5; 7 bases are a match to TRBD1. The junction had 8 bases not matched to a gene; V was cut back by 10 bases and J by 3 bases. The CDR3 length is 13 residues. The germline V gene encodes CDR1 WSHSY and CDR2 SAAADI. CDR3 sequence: CATGGQEKETQYF. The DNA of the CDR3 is TGCGCCACAGGGGGACAAGAGAAAGAGACCCAGTACTTC.

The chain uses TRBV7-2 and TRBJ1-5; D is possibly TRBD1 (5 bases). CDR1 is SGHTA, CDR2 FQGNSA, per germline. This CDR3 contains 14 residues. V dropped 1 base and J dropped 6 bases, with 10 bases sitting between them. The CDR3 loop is CASSLGQGSQPQHF. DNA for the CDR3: TGTGCCAGCAGCTTAGGCCAGGGTTCTCAGCCCCAGCATTTT.

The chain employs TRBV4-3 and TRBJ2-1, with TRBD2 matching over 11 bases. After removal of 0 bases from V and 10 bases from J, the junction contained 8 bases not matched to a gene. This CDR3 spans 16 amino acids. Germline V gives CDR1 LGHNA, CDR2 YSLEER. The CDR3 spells CASSQDLLAGGGEQFF. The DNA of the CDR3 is TGCGCCAGCAGCCAAGATCTCCTAGCGGGAGGAGGCGAGCAGTTCTTC.

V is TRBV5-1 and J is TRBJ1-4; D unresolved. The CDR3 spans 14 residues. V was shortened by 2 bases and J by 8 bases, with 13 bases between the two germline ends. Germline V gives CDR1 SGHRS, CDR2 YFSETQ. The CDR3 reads CASSLMGSEEKLFF. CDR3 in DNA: TGCGCCAGCAGCTTAATGGGAAGCGAGGAAAAACTGTTTTTT.

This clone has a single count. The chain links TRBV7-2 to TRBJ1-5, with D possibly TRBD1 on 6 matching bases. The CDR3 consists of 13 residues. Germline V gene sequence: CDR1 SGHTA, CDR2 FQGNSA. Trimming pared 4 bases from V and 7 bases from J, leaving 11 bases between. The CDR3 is CASSSEGVQPQHF. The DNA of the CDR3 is TGTGCCAGCAGCTCCGAGGGGGTGCAGCCCCAGCATTTT.